This TCR beta chain stems from a study of blood T cell repertoires in COVID-19. For the study at large: Researchers got acute and convalescent COVID-19 samples from the United States, Italy and Spain. Sources were T cells, B-cell-depleted T cells, or PBMCs; the material itself was cDNA or gDNA.

Original analysis: Reference gene primer amplification in the assay estimated nucleated cell counts. The repertoire was sequenced with immunoSEQ multiplex PCR; TCRdb's copy has only in-frame clones and lacks some. That table furnishes V, J and clone size, whereas the DNA furnished D and trimming. Counted here are 190,000 or so clones, under 90% occurring once; the ten biggest clones make up around 7%. CDR3 length equals 16 residues. The V gene end was trimmed by 0 bases and the J gene end by 3 bases; junction bases not matched to a gene: 7. CDR1 and CDR2 (germline): SGHRS, YFSETQ. The sequence was obtained from a man between 35 and 55 years old with acute or convalescent COVID-19. Specimen: peripheral blood. The chain joins TRBV5-1 to TRBJ2-7; the match to TRBD2 covers 9 bases. The CDR3 nucleotides read TGCGCCAGCAGCTTGGGGCCGAGCGGGGGGAACTACGAGCAGTACTTC. Its protein is CASSLGPSGGNYEQYF.